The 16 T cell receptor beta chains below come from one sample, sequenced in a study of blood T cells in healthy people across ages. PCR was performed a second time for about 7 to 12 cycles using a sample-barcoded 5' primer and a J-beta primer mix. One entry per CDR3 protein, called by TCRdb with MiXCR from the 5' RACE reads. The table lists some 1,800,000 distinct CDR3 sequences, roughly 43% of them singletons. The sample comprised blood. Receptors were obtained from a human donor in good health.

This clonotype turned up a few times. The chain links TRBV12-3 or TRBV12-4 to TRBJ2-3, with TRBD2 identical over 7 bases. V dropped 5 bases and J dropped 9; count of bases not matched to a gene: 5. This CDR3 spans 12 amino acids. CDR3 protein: CASSESSGTQYF. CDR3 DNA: TGTGCCAGCAGTGAGTCTAGCGGAACGCAGTATTTT.

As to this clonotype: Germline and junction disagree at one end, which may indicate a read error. DNA for the CDR3: TGCAGCGTTCCCCCATCGGTGGACTCCTACAATGAGCAGGTCTTC. It specifies CSVPPSVDSYNEQVF. The rearrangement links TRBV29-1 to TRBJ2-1; D may be TRBD2 (5 bases). The CDR3 loop spans 15 amino acids. The germline CDR1 and CDR2 sequences are SQVTM and ANQGSEA.

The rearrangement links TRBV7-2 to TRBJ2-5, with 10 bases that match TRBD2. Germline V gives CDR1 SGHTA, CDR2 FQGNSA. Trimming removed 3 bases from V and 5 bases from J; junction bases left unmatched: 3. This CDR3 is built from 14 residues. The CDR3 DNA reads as TGTGCCAGCAGCTTCGCACTAGCGGGGGAGACCCAGTACTTC. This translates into CASSFALAGETQYF.

The CDR3: CSPGGVTF. The CDR3 DNA follows: TGCAGCCCGGGAGGGGTCACCTTC. The V call is TRBV20-1, the J call TRBJ1-2; D might be TRBD1 (5 bases). The CDR3 spans 8 residues. Per germline, CDR1 DFQATT and CDR2 SNEGSKA (reference sequence).

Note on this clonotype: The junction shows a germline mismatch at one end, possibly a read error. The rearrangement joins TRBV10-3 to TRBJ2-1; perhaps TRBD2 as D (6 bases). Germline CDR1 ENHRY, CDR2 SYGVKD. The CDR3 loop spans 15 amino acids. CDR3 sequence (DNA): TGTGCCATCTGTGAGGGGCGGGGCTCGGGAATTGAGCAGTTCTTC. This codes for CAICEGRGSGIEQFF.

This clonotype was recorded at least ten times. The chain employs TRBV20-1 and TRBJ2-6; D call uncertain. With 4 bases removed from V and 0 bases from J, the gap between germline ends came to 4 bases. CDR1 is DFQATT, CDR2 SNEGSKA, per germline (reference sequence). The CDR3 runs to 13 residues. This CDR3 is CSAMSSGANVLTF. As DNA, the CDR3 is TGCAGTGCTATGAGCTCTGGGGCCAACGTCCTGACTTTC.

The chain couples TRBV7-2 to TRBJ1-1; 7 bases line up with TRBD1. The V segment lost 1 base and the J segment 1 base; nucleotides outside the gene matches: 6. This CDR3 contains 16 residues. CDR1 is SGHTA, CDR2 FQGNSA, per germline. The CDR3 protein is CASSLGGGEWNTEAFF. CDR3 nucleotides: TGTGCCAGCAGCTTAGGAGGGGGCGAGTGGAACACTGAAGCTTTCTTT.

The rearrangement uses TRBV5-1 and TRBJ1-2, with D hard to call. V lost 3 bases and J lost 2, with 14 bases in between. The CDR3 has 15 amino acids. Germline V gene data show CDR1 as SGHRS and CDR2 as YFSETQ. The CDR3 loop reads CASSYGRDGNYGYTF. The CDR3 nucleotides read TGCGCCAGCAGCTACGGACGGGATGGGAACTATGGCTACACCTTC.

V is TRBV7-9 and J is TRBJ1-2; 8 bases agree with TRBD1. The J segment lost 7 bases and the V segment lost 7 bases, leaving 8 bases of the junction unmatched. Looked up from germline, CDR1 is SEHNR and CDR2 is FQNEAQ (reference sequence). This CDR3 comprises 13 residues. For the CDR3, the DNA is TGTGCCAGCACCACAGGGGGTTTTGGTGGCTACACCTTC. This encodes CASTTGGFGGYTF.

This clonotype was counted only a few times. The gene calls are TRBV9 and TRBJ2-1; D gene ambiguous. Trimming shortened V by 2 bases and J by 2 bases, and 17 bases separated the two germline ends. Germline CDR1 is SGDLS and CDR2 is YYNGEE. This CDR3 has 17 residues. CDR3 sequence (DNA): TGTGCCAGCAGCGTGTCCCCCAACCGGTTAACCTACAATGAGCAGTTCTTC. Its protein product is CASSVSPNRLTYNEQFF.

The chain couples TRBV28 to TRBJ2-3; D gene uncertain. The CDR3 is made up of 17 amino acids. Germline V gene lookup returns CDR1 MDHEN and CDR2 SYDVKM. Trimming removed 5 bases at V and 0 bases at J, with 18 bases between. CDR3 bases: TGTGCCAGCAGTCTCCTTGTGGCGGCTGAAAGCACAGATACGCAGTATTTT. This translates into CASSLLVAAESTDTQYF.

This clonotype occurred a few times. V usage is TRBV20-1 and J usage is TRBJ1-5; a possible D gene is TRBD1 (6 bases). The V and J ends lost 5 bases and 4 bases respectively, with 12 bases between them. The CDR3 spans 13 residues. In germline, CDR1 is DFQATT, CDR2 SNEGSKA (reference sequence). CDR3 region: CSAVRGINQPQHF. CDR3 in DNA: TGCAGTGCTGTGAGGGGGATAAATCAGCCCCAGCATTTT.

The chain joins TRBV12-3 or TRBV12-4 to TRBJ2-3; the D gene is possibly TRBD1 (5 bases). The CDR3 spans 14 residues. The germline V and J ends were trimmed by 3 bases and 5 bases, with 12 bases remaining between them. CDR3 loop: CASSFPGAEDTQYF. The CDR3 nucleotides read TGTGCCAGCAGTTTCCCTGGGGCCGAAGATACGCAGTATTTT.

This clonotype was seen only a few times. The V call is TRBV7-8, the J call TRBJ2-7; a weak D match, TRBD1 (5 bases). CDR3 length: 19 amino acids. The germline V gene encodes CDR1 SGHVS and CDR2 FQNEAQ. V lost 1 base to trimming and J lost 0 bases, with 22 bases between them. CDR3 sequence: CASSLVGQEGLGHSYEQYF. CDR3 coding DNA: TGTGCCAGCAGCTTAGTGGGTCAGGAAGGTTTAGGACACTCCTACGAGCAGTACTTC.

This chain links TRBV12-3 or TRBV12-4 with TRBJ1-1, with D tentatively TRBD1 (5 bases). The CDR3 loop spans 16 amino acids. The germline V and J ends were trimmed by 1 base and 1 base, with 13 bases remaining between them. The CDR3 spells CASSLGYGRENTEAFF. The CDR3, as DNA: TGTGCCAGCAGTTTAGGGTACGGCAGGGAGAACACTGAAGCTTTCTTT.

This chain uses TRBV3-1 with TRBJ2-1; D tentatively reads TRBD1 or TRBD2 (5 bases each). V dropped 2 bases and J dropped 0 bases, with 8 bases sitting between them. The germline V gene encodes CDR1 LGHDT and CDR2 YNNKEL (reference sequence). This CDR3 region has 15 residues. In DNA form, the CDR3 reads TGTGCCAGCAGCCAATGGGGGAGCTCCTACAATGAGCAGTTCTTC. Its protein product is CASSQWGSSYNEQFF.